The T cell receptor beta chain described here comes from a study of blood T cell repertoires in COVID-19 (dated by TCRdb to 2020 to 2021). Some background on the complete study: Samples covering the acute and convalescent phases of COVID-19 were provided by collaborators in the United States, Italy and Spain. The material from the prospective study consisted of cDNA or gDNA derived from T cells, B-cell-depleted T cells, or PBMCs. Deeply sampled blood TCRbeta repertoires from subjects exposed to, actively infected with, or recovered from COVID-19 were included in the dataset. The repertoires were released in a freely available public database intended as a resource for research on the immune response to SARS-CoV-2. Samples were obtained from the ongoing ImmuneRACE study (first 160 participants) and from about 1,300 subjects provided by 6 global collaborators. The sample metadata nearly always contained a de-identified subject ID, COVID-19 status, age in years and sex. HLA class I and class II types, where available, came from metadata supplied by the sample provider rather than from assay-based typing.

Participants in the prospective study were aged roughly 18 to 89 years, lived in 24 United States geographic areas, and enrolled through a virtual design. Cohort assignment in the prospective study relied on participant-reported clinical history from a screening survey and a study questionnaire. Exposed participants had been in contact, within 2 weeks of entering the study, with a person who had a PCR-confirmed or clinician-diagnosed case of COVID-19. In the prospective study, whole blood, serum and a nasopharyngeal or oropharyngeal swab were collected from each participant by mobile phlebotomists. Participants in the prospective study had the option to provide additional blood draws and questionnaires over a roughly 2-month period. Before DNA extraction, blood samples from the prospective study were shipped at room temperature or frozen. TCRbeta CDR3 regions were amplified from genomic DNA using the immunoSEQ Assay, a bias-controlled multiplex PCR. From the authors' description of their analysis: Nucleated cell counts per sample were estimated from amplification of reference gene primers within the assay. Sequence reads were collapsed and filtered to measure the absolute abundance of every unique TCRbeta CDR3 rearrangement. For each sample, productive Simpson clonality was calculated by taking the square root of Simpson's diversity index across productive rearrangements. Entries here come from immuneACCESS through TCRdb and include only in-frame sequences with V and J called. Some clones fail to appear in such tables; in the studies checked, an unresolved V gene covers under half of the shortfall, and the cause of the remainder is unknown. V and J calls and clone size are given by that table; D and trimming were obtained from the DNA. For this sample there are 150,000 or so clones; 87% appear just once. The ten largest account for over 4% of the sample.

Comment on this clone: Its antigen remains undetermined. Base qualities are not provided; no much larger clone lies one nucleotide away.

Measured from the cysteine to the phenylalanine, the CDR3 is 16 residues long. Kept here is only the CDR3 DNA, which spans 48 bases and is read in frame from base 1. Via the germline V gene, CDR1 is SGHTA and CDR2 FQGNSA. V loses 1 base of germline sequence and J loses 0 bases, and the interval between the two ends is 9 bases. Overall study results and their limits: The amount of clinical and demographic metadata varied by source and participant and was provided uncurated.

The sample consisted of PBMCs or T cells enriched from blood (not recorded which). The chain couples TRBV7-2 to TRBJ2-2; the D gene is possibly TRBD1, with 6 bases matching. The receptor was isolated from a woman aged 40-49 years who had been exposed to COVID-19. The CDR3 has the sequence CASSLEGTTNTGELFF. DNA sequence: TGTGCCAGCAGCTTAGAAGGGACAACGAACACCGGGGAGCTGTTTTTT. The variable domain in full, with residues beyond the CDR3 obtained from the reference TRBV7-2 and TRBJ2-2 genes, is GAGVSQSPSNKVTEKGKDVELRCDPISGHTALYWYRQSLGQGLEFLIYFQGNSAPDKSGLPSDRFSAERTGGSVSTLTIQRTQQEDSAVYLCASSLEGTTNTGELFFGEGSRLTVL.